Here is one T cell receptor (beta chain) with its context. The data belong to a study of blood T cell repertoires in COVID-19. About the research overall: The origin of the acute and convalescent COVID-19 samples was the United States, Italy and Spain. T cells, B-cell-depleted T cells, or PBMCs provided the cDNA or gDNA that served as material.

TCRdb keeps only in-frame clones here, not all; method: immunoSEQ multiplex PCR. The repertoire includes 310,000 or so clones, 85% to 90% of them detected once, and 1.7% sits in the top ten. The CDR3 is 15 residues long. Trimming left V 2 bases short and J 0 bases short, with 10 bases between. Germline-derived CDR1 and CDR2 are KGHSH and LQKENI. The chain couples TRBV18 to TRBJ1-1; D unclear. The TCR was taken from a woman aged 18-30 years with acute COVID-19. Sequencing used PBMCs or T cells enriched from blood (not recorded which). DNA of the CDR3: TGTGCCAGCTCACCAGAGCAGGCGATGAACACTGAAGCTTTCTTT. Protein: CASSPEQAMNTEAFF.